This T cell receptor (beta chain) is drawn from a study of T cells after yellow fever vaccination (dated by TCRdb to the late 2010s). In the study overall: Libraries from fractions with low cell numbers were prepared with the SMART-Seq v4 Ultra Low Input RNA kit. To follow T-cell clones before and after primary and booster YFV17D yellow fever vaccination, bulk TCR alpha and beta repertoires were sequenced over time. Two healthy male donors, one aged 18 to 30 and one aged 30 to 40 years, were included in the cohort. Blood samples were taken at several timepoints before and after primary and secondary immunization, and bulk PBMC replicates and cell subsets were isolated. Results the study describes overall, beyond this receptor: Because the study included only a couple of donors, the extent to which the findings can be generalized is limited. FACS-sorted repertoires could contain abundant contaminating clonotypes from the bulk population, so computational filtering was required. A small share of clonotypes was detected in both CD4 and CD8 compartments, with the overlap likely arising from convergent recombination. Most clones expanded after primary vaccination were re-detected after the booster (about 96% of CD4 and approximately 85% of CD8), suggesting broad memory maintenance. The secondary T-cell response was weaker than the primary response but faster, peaking on day 5 instead of day 15.

Taken with the paper, the label for treatment or condition translates to: live attenuated yellow fever vaccine strain. At every blood-draw timepoint, two biological replicates of bulk PBMCs were collected. PBMCs were isolated from peripheral blood using a standard Ficoll-Paque protocol. TriZol was used to extract RNA from bulk PBMCs, CD4 and CD8 fractions, and dextramer-positive and dextramer-negative fractions. CDR1 and CDR2 are drawn from the germline V gene: MDHEN, SYDVKM. The V end loses 8 bases and the J end loses 4 bases, and a stretch of 17 bases separates them. Inclusive of the bounding cysteine and phenylalanine, the CDR3 is 14 residues long. Only the CDR3 DNA stays, 42 bases, in frame from base 1. This clonotype was observed a few times. The antigen it recognizes is unknown. The record has no base qualities; no much larger clone is one base away. Sequenced using an Illumina NovaSeq 6000. TCR cDNA was synthesized by 5'RACE template switching, which introduced a universal primer site and unique molecular identifiers. Priming for cDNA synthesis came from both the TCR alpha and TCR beta constant segments. Library amplification involved two PCR steps, and the second step added sample barcodes and sequencing adapters. Libraries were sequenced on Illumina HiSeq 2500 (2x100 bp) or NovaSeq (2x150 bp). The authors processed their data as follows. MIGEC handled demultiplexing of reads and collapsing into UMI consensus sequences, while MiXCR performed V(D)J alignment. Vaccine-responding clonotypes were defined with edgeR using replicate PBMC samples, requiring FDR below 0.01 and a log2 fold change above 5 up to day 15. Each bulk clonotype received a CD4 or CD8 identity based on whether the sequenced CD4 or CD8 repertoire contained that clonotype at higher abundance. In TCRdb, the public reads were trimmed at Q25 with fastp and aligned with MiXCR, with productive beta chains retained. All rows with the same CDR3 protein become a single entry with the most common DNA and genes. The V and J calls shown here were made by TCRdb, not taken from the authors' results. In this sample the table shows a few hundred thousand distinct CDR3 sequences, roughly 4% of which occur a single time. The biggest ten clones account for 20% to 25% of the sample.

The sequence was obtained from a man younger than 35 who received the YFV17D yellow fever vaccine. The sample in question was PBMCs, obtained 5 days after the yellow fever booster vaccination. The rearranged chain carries TRBV28 and TRBJ1-1; the D segment cannot be called with confidence. CDR3 region: CASVGVGGVTEAFF. The bases are TGTGCCAGCGTCGGGGTCGGTGGGGTCACTGAAGCTTTCTTT.